This T cell receptor beta chain was sequenced during a study of identical twins. CDR3 size: 16 residues. Germline V gene sequence: CDR1 SGHDN, CDR2 FVKESK. Trimming removed 2 bases from V and 8 bases from J; junction bases left unmatched: 6. TCRdb redid the calling of the 5' RACE reads with MiXCR, one entry per CDR3 protein. The sample lists hundreds of thousands of distinct CDR3 sequences, about 12% occurring once. Notes on this clonotype: Its antigen is as yet unknown.

General study points: Weaker excess sharing between twins was seen in beta out-of-frame sequences.

The same specimen was also included in a second study, on yellow fever vaccine responses in identical twins.

The sample was PBMCs. This sequence joins TRBV14 and TRBJ1-6, with TRBD1 matching over 10 bases. The TCR comes from a woman aged 18-29 years in good health. The DNA for the CDR3 is TGTGCCAGCAGCCAAAGGGACAGGGGTTTTGATTCACCCCTCCACTTT. Its translation is CASSQRDRGFDSPLHF.